This TCR beta chain derives from a study of regulatory T cells in long-lasting Graves disease. Study background: Prior antithyroid drug treatment in newly diagnosed Graves' patients lasted under 3 months.

Per the germline V gene, CDR1 is SGHRS and CDR2 is YFSETQ. The CDR3 is 15 residues long. With 3 bases removed from V and 5 bases from J, the gap between germline ends came to 15 bases. Noted time point: newly diagnosed GD, antithyroid drugs for less than 3 months. Researchers made the TCR library from RNA that was extracted from PBMCs. Libraries of TCR beta came from iRepertoire HTBI primers plus Arm-PCR of CDR3 regions. Each CDR3 protein is one row after TCRdb ran MiXCR on the multiplex PCR reads. The table lists more than 400,000 distinct CDR3 sequences, about 16% of them singletons, with roughly an eighth in the top ten. Study-wide points: The study found TRBV28, TRBJ1-2 and TRBJ2-5 favored in persistent disease.

Points on this clonotype: Its target is unknown.

These data also formed part of another study, on T cells in Graves' hyperthyroidism and ophthalmopathy. That investigation notes: Clinical symptoms, serum thyroxine, TRAb, thyroid ultrasound and orbital computed tomography informed diagnoses. The majority of expanded thyroid clonotypes above 0.001 also appeared in blood.

The receptor was derived from a man aged 40-49 years with Graves disease. The chain combines TRBV5-1 with TRBJ2-1, with TRBD1 as a possible D gene (5 bases). The specimen comprised peripheral blood mononuclear cells (PBMCs), sampled at new diagnosis, from a patient treated with antithyroid drugs. The CDR3 spells CASSSRVPSNNEQFF. The CDR3 bases are TGCGCCAGCAGCTCCAGGGTCCCCTCTAACAATGAGCAGTTCTTC. Drawing the rest from reference TRBV5-1 and TRBJ2-1, the complete variable domain is KAGVTQTPRYLIKTRGQQVTLSCSPISGHRSVSWYQQTPGQGLQFLFEYFSETQRNKGNFPGRFSGRQFSNSRSEMNVSTLELGDSALYLCASSSRVPSNNEQFFGPGTRLTVL.